This T cell receptor (beta chain) was sequenced for a study of blood T cell repertoires in COVID-19. About the research overall: In each case, the material was cDNA or gDNA derived from T cells, B-cell-depleted T cells, or PBMCs.

The CDR3 extends over 15 amino acids. Trimming removed 3 bases from V and 5 bases from J; junction bases left unmatched: 9. Germline values: CDR1 MDHEN, CDR2 SYDVKM. Clones were read by immunoSEQ multiplex PCR, and TCRdb kept only the in-frame ones, dropping some. Seen here are roughly 200,000 clones, about nine tenths observed once, and the top ten hold 3.5% to 4.5%. Everyone who took part was roughly 18 to 95 years old, and they came from about 25 US areas. Participant reports of clinical history set cohort assignment. The receptor was isolated from a woman in her thirties with acute COVID-19. Sequencing was carried out using PBMCs or T cells enriched from blood (not recorded which). The V call is TRBV28, the J call TRBJ1-2; 7 positions match TRBD1. This CDR3 is CASSFGQGEYYGYTF. The CDR3 DNA sequence: TGTGCCAGCAGTTTTGGTCAGGGGGAATATTATGGCTACACCTTC.